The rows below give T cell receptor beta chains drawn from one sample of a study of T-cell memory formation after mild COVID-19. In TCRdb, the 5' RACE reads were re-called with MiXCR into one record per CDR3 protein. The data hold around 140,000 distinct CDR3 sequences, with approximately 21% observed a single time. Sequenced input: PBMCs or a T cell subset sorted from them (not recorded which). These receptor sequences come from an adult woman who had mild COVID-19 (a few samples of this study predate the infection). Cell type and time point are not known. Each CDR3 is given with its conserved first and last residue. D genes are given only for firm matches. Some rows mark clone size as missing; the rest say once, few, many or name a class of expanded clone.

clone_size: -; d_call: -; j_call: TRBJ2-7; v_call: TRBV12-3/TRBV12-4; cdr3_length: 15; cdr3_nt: TGTGCCAGCAGTTTAGGAGGGACCATCTCCTACGAGCAGTACTTC; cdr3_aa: CASSLGGTISYEQYF
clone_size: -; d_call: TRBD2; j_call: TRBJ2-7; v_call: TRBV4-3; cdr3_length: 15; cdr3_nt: TGCGCCAGCAGCCAAGATAAAGCGGGAGCCTACGAGCAGTACTTC; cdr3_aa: CASSQDKAGAYEQYF
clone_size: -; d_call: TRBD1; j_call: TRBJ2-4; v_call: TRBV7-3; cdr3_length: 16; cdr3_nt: TGTGCCAGCAGCTTAACTCCAGGACAGGGTAAAAACATTCAGTACTTC; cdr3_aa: CASSLTPGQGKNIQYF
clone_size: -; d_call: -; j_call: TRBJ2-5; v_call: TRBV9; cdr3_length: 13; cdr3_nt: TGTGCCAGCAGCGTAGGCCAGGCGGAGACCCAGTACTTC; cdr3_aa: CASSVGQAETQYF
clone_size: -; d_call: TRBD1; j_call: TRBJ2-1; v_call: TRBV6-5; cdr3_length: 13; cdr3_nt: TGTGCCAGCAGTGCGACAGGGGTCAATGAGCAGTTCTTC; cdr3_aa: CASSATGVNEQFF
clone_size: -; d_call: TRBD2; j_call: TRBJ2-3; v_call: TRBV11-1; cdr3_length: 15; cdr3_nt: TGTGCCAGCAGCACGGGACTAGCCAGCACAGATACGCAGTATTTT; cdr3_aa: CASSTGLASTDTQYF
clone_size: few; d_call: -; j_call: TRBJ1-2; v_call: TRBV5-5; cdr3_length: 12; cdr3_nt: TGTGCCAGCAGCTCAGCCGTCGGGGGCTACACCTTC; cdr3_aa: CASSSAVGGYTF
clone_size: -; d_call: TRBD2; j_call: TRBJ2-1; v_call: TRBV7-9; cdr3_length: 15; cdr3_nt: TGTGCCAGCAGCATACTAGCGGGAGTAGGCAATGAGCAGTTCTTC; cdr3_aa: CASSILAGVGNEQFF
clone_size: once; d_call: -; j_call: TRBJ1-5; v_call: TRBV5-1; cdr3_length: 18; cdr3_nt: TGCGCCAGCAGCTTGGGGGCCAGCGGAGGCCGAGCAAATCAGCCCCAGCATTTT; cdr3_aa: CASSLGASGGRANQPQHF
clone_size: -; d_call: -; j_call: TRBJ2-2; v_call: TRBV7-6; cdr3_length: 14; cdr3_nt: TGTGCCAGCAGTAACACAGGGAACACCGGGGAGCTGTTTTTT; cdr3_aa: CASSNTGNTGELFF
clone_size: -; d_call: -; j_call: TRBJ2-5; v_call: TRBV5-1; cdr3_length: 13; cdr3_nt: TGCGCCAGCAGCTTGTACCGAAAAGAGACCCAGTACTTC; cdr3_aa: CASSLYRKETQYF
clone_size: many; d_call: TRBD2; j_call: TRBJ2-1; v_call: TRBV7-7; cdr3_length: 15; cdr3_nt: TGTGCCAGCAGCCCCCTTAGCGGGGGGGACAATGAGCAGTTCTTC; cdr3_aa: CASSPLSGGDNEQFF